Presented here are 2 T cell receptor beta chains from one specimen sequenced in a study of PD-1 blockade in classical Hodgkin lymphoma. As for time point: cycle 4 day 1 (C4D1), after less than 7 weeks of nivolumab. All the patients suffered relapse after autologous stem cell transplantation, and brentuximab vedotin exposure differed. Applied to thawed PBMCs, magnetic negative selection was the method used to isolate CD8+ T cells. Profiled with immunoSEQ multiplex PCR; TCRdb holds only in-frame clones, not every one. The table includes 3,000 to 4,500 clones, over 60% detected once. The material was CD8+ T cells from blood, obtained before the fourth cycle of nivolumab. The receptors stem from a human donor with classical Hodgkin lymphoma.

The chain uses TRBV7-2 and TRBJ1-2, with D possibly matching TRBD1 (6 bases). V lost 2 bases and J lost 8, with 12 bases in between. CDR1 is SGHTA and CDR2 is FQGNSA in the germline V gene. The CDR3 loop spans 13 amino acids. The CDR3 sequence: CASSLIGGRGYTF. CDR3 DNA: TGTGCCAGCAGCTTAATCGGGGGCCGCGGCTACACCTTC.

In its sample, this clone was seen a few times. The chain joins TRBV4-3 to TRBJ2-3; D is undetermined. The germline V gene encodes CDR1 LGHNA and CDR2 YSLEER. CDR3 length: 16 residues. The ends were cut back, 1 base at V and 2 bases at J, with 13 bases in the middle. For the CDR3, the DNA is TGCGCCAGCAGCCAAGTGCCTAGTTCGATCACAGATACGCAGTATTTT. Its protein is CASSQVPSSITDTQYF.